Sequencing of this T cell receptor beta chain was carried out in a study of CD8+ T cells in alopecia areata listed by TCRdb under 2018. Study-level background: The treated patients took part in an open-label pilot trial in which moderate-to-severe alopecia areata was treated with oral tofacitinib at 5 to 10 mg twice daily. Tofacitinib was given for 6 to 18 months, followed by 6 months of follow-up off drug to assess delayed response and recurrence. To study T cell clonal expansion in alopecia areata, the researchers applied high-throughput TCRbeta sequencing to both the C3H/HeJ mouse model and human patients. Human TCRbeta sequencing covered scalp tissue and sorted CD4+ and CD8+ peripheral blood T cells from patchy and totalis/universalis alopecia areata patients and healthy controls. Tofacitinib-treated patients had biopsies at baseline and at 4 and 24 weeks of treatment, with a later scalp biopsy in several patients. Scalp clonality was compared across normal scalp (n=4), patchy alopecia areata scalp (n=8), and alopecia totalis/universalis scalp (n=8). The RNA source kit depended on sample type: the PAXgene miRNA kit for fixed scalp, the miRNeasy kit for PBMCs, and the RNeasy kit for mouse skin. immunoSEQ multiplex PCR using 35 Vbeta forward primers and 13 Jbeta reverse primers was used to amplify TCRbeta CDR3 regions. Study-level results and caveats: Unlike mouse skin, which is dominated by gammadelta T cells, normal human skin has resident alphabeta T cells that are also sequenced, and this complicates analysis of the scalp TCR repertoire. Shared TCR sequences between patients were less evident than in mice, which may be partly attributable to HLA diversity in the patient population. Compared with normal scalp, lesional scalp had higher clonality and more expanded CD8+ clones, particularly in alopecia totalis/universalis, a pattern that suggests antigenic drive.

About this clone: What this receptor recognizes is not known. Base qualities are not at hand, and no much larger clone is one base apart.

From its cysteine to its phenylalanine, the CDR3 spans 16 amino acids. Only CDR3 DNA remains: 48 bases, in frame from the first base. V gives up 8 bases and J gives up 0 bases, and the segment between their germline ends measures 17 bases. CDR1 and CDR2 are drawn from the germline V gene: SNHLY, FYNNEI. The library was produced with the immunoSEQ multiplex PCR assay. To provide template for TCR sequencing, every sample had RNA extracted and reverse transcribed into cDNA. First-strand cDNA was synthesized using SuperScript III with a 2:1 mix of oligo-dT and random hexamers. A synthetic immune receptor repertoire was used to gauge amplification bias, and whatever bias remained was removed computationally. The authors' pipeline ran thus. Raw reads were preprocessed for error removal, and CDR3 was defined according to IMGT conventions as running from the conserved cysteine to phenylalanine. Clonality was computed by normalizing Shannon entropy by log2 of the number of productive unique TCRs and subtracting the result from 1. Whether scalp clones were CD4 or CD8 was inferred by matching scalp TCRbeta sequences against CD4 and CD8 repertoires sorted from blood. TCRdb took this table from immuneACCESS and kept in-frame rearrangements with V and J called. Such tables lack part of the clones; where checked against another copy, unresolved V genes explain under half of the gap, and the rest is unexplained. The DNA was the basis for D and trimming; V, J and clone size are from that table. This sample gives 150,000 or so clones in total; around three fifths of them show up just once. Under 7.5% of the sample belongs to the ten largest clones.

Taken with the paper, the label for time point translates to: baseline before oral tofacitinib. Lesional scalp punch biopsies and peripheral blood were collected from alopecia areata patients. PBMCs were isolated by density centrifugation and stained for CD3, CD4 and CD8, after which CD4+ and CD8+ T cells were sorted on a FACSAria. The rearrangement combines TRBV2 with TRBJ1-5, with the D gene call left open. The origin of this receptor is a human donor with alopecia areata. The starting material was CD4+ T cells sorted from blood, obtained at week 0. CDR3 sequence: CASAGFVPGSNQPQHF. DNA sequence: TGTGCCAGCGCCGGCTTCGTACCGGGTAGCAATCAGCCCCAGCATTTT. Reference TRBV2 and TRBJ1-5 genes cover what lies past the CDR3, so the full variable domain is EPEVTQTPSHQVTQMGQEVILRCVPISNHLYFYWYRQILGQKVEFLVSFYNNEISEKSEIFDDQFSVERPDGSNFTLKIRSTKLEDSAMYFCASAGFVPGSNQPQHFGDGTRLSIL.